These 2 T cell receptor beta chains were all obtained from the same sample, sequenced in a study of cytomegalovirus exposure and HLA in healthy donors. PCR primers comprised 60 Vbeta and 13 Jbeta primers. Sequencing was performed with immunoSEQ multiplex PCR; in TCRdb, only in-frame clones are kept and a portion is missing. The data contain about 160,000 clones, 70% to 90% of them singletons. Sequenced sample: PBMCs. Receptor source: a man aged 18 to 30 in good health and CMV-seropositive.

The rearrangement links TRBV4-1 to TRBJ2-5; TRBD1 aligns across 8 bases. Trimming removed 4 bases from V and 4 bases from J; junction bases left unmatched: 5. This CDR3 comprises 14 residues. Germline CDR1 and CDR2: MGHRA and YSYEKL. CDR3 DNA sequence: TGCGCCAGCAGCCTAGAAACAGGGGGAGAGACCCAGTACTTC. This translates into CASSLETGGETQYF.

Remarks on this clone: The identical CDR3 is also encoded by other nucleotide sequences in the sample. The chain is built from TRBV9 and TRBJ2-3; a weak D match, TRBD2 (6 bases). Germline V lookup: CDR1 SGDLS, CDR2 YYNGEE. Trimming stripped 0 bases from V and 1 base from J, with 9 bases between. The CDR3 runs 15 residues. The CDR3 DNA sequence: TGTGCCAGCAGCGTAGAAGCGGGCGGCACAGATACGCAGTATTTT. It encodes CASSVEAGGTDTQYF.